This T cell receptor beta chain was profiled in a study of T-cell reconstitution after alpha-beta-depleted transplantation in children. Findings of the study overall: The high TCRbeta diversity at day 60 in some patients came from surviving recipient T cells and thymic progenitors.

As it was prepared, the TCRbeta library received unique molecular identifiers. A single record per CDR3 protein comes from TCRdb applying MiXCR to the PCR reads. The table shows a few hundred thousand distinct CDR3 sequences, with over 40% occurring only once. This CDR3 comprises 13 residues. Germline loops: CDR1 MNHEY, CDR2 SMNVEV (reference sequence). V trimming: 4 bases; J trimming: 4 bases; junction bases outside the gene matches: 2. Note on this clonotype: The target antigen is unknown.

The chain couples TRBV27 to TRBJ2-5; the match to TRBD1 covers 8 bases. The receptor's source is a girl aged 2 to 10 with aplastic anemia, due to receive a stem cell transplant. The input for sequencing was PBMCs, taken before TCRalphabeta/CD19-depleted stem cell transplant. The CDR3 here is CASSYQGAETQYF. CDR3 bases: TGTGCCAGCAGTTATCAGGGGGCAGAGACCCAGTACTTC.